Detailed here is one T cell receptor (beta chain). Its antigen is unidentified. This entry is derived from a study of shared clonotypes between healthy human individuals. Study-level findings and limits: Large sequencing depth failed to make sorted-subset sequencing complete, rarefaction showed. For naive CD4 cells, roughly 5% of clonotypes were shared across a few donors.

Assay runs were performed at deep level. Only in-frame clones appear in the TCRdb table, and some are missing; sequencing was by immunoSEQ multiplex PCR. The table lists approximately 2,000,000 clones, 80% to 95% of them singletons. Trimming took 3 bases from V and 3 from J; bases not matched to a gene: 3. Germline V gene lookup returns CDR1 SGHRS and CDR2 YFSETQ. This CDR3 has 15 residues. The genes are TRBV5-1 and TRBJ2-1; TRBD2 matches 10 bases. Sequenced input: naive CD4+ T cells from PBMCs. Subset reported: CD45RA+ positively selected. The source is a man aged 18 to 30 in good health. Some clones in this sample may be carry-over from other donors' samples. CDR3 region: CASSSLAGNYNEQFF. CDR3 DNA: TGCGCCAGCAGCTCACTAGCGGGAAACTACAATGAGCAGTTCTTC.